Each of the 12 T cell receptor beta chains below was sequenced from the same sample in a study of blood T cells in healthy people across ages. PCR was performed a second time for about 7 to 11 cycles using a sample-barcoded 5' primer and a J-beta primer mix. MiXCR, run by TCRdb on the 5' RACE reads, gives a single entry per CDR3 protein. The data contain 550,000 to 650,000 distinct CDR3 sequences, approximately 30% of them singletons. The specimen sequenced was blood. The receptors derive from a woman of 80 years or more in good health.

For the CDR3, the DNA is TGTGCCAGCAGTCGGTCGGGCGAGGGCCAAACCGAAGCTTTCTTT. Encoded protein: CASSRSGEGQTEAFF. The chain links TRBV6-5 to TRBJ1-1; D is unclear. Looked up from germline, CDR1 is MNHEY and CDR2 is SVGAGI. The CDR3 spans 15 residues. Deletions cut 5 bases from V and 8 bases from J, with 21 bases between.

V gene TRBV20-1 combines with J gene TRBJ1-2, with D tentatively TRBD1 (5 bases). The CDR3 is 13 amino acids. With 1 base removed from V and 3 bases from J, the gap between germline ends came to 9 bases. Germline assignment: CDR1 DFQATT and CDR2 SNEGSKA (reference sequence). The DNA for the CDR3 is TGCAGTGCTAGAGTTGGAGGGGACTATGGCTACACCTTC. This codes for CSARVGGDYGYTF.

This clonotype has a count of ten or more. The chain is built from TRBV7-2 and TRBJ2-3, with 16 bases matching TRBD2. J was trimmed by 5 bases and V by 5 bases; bases with no gene match: 10. The CDR3 covers 18 residues. Germline CDR1 is SGHTA and CDR2 is FQGNSA. In DNA, the CDR3 is TGTGCCAGCAGCCTGGGACTAGCGGGGGGGGCTCGAGGAGATACGCAGTATTTT. It codes for CASSLGLAGGARGDTQYF.

This clonotype showed up many times. V is TRBV12-3 or TRBV12-4 and J is TRBJ1-5, with unresolved D. V was clipped by 6 bases and J by 7 bases, with 16 bases between them. This CDR3 contains 14 residues. CDR3 loop: CASRRGFDQQPQHF. The CDR3 nucleotides read TGTGCCAGCAGGCGCGGGTTTGATCAACAGCCCCAGCATTTT.

Details on this clonotype: The junction differs from germline at one of its ends, possibly a read error. V gene TRBV10-3 combines with J gene TRBJ1-5; no clear D. Germline-derived CDR1 and CDR2 are ENHRY and SYGVKD. The CDR3 contains 15 residues. The CDR3 bases are TGTGCCATCAGTCAGTCCTCGGGAAGCAATCAGCCCCAGCATTTT. It specifies CAISQSSGSNQPQHF.

This clonotype was recorded a few times. This chain links TRBV11-2 with TRBJ2-3; 7 nucleotides line up with TRBD1. V dropped 4 bases and J dropped 4; count of bases not matched to a gene: 8. Germline V CDR1 and CDR2: SGHAT, FQNNGV. The CDR3 loop spans 15 amino acids. CDR3 in amino acids: CASSSDRVGSDTQYF. CDR3 bases: TGTGCCAGCAGCTCAGACAGGGTGGGATCAGATACGCAGTATTTT.

About this clonotype itself: An end of the junction does not agree with germline; a read error may underlie this. This rearrangement joins TRBV27 to TRBJ2-1; D ambiguous. This CDR3 has 16 residues. Per the germline V gene, CDR1 is MNHEY and CDR2 is SMNVEV (reference sequence). Written as DNA, the CDR3 is TGTGCCAGCAGTTTTATGGCCACCTCCTCCTACAATGAGCGGTTCTTC. Its translation is CASSFMATSSYNERFF.

In its sample, this clonotype was seen many times. The chain carries TRBV6-2 or TRBV6-3 and TRBJ1-5; TRBD1 matches at 8 bases. This CDR3 is 15 amino acids long. J was trimmed by 0 bases and V by 5 bases; bases with no gene match: 3. Germline-derived CDR1 and CDR2 are MNHEY and SVGEGT. The CDR3 region is CASSRTGNSNQPQHF. The CDR3 DNA follows: TGTGCCAGCAGTCGGACAGGGAATAGCAATCAGCCCCAGCATTTT.

This clonotype appeared many times. This chain links TRBV6-5 with TRBJ1-2; 8 positions match TRBD1. Germline CDR1 reads MNHEY; CDR2 reads SVGAGI. This CDR3 comprises 15 residues. Trimming at V came to 4 bases and at J to 8 bases, leaving 12 bases not matched to a gene. The CDR3: CASSSIQGAPLGYTF. For the CDR3, the DNA is TGTGCCAGCAGTTCGATTCAGGGGGCCCCCCTGGGCTACACCTTC.

The chain combines TRBV27 with TRBJ2-3; a possible D gene is TRBD2 (6 bases). Germline values: CDR1 MNHEY, CDR2 SMNVEV (reference sequence). V lost 5 bases to trimming and J lost 0 bases, with 15 bases between them. There are 16 residues in the CDR3. Here the CDR3 DNA reads TGTGCCAGCAGTCCCCGCCCTAGCGAGAGCACAGATACGCAGTATTTT. This sequence encodes CASSPRPSESTDTQYF.

Ten or more counts support this clonotype. This chain uses TRBV5-1 with TRBJ1-5, with D perhaps matching TRBD1 (6 bases). Germline CDR1 is SGHRS and CDR2 is YFSETQ. This CDR3 comprises 13 residues. V lost 7 bases and J lost 4, with 12 bases in between. The CDR3 sequence: CASADRPNQPQHF. CDR3 bases: TGCGCCAGCGCCGACAGGCCTAATCAGCCCCAGCATTTT. The variable domain in full, completed from reference TRBV5-1 and TRBJ1-5, reads KAGVTQTPRYLIKTRGQQVTLSCSPISGHRSVSWYQQTPGQGLQFLFEYFSETQRNKGNFPGRFSGRQFSNSRSEMNVSTLELGDSALYLCASADRPNQPQHFGDGTRLSIL.

This clonotype was seen repeatedly, ten times or more. The chain uses TRBV6-1 and TRBJ2-5; D possibly corresponds to TRBD2 (6 bases). Germline values: CDR1 MNHNS, CDR2 SASEGT. Deletions cut 2 bases from V and 7 bases from J, with 20 bases between. The CDR3 length is 16 residues. CDR3 amino acids: CASSERGSRGGGTQYF. CDR3 nucleotide sequence: TGTGCCAGCAGTGAAAGGGGCTCGCGGGGTGGTGGGACCCAGTACTTC.